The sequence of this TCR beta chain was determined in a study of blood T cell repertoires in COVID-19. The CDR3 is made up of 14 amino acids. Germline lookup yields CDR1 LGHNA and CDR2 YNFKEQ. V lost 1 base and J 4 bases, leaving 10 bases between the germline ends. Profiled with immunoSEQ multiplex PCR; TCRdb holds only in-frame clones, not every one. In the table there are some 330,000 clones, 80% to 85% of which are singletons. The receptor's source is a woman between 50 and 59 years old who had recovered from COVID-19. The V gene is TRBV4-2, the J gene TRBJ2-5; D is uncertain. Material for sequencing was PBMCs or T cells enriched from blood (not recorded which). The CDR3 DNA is TGTGCCAGCAGCCAAGTCGGGTATCGAGAGACCCAGTACTTC. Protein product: CASSQVGYRETQYF.